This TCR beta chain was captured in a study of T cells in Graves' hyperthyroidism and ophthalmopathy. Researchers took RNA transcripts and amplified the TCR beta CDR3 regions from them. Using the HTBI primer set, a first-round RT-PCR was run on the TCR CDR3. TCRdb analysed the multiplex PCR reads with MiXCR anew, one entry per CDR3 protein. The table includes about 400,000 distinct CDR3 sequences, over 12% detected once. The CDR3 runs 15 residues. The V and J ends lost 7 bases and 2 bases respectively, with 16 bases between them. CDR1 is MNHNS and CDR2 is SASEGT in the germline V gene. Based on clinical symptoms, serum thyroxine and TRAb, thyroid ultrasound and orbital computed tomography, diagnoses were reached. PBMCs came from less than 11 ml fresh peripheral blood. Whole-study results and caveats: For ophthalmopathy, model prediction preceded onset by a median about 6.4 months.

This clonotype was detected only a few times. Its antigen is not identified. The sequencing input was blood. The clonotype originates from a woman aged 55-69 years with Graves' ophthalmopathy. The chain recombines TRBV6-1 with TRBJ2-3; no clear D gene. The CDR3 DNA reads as TGTGCCAGCACTAAACCCAATCCAGCCACAGATACGCAGTATTTT. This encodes CASTKPNPATDTQYF.